This T cell receptor (beta chain) is from a study of shared clonotypes between healthy human individuals. Study background: A donor's plate count was three for CD4 naive and three for CD4 memory; CD8 naive had two and CD8 memory one.

Germline V CDR1 and CDR2: LNHDA, SQIVND (reference sequence). CDR3 size: 16 residues. Trimming removed 9 bases from V and 2 bases from J; junction bases left unmatched: 7. Several immunoSEQ 96-well plates shared each subset's DNA, each plate a replicate. Sequencing used immunoSEQ multiplex PCR; TCRdb keeps in-frame clones, though not all of them. Altogether roughly 850,000 clones are present, roughly 96% being singletons, with the ten largest covering less than 0.25%. The naive CD8 fraction comprised CD45RO-negative cells positively selected for CCR7 and excluded terminally differentiated effector memory CD45RA+ cells.

This TCR was sampled from a man aged 25 to 45 in good health. What was sequenced was naive CD8+ T cells sorted from blood. This chain connects TRBV19 to TRBJ2-2; TRBD2 matches 12 bases. CDR3 nucleotide sequence: TGTGCCAGCAACCAAGGACTAGCGGGAAACACCGGGGAGCTGTTTTTT. Translating gives CASNQGLAGNTGELFF.